The next 9 T cell receptor beta chains were all read from a single sample in a study of cytomegalovirus exposure and HLA in healthy donors. The PCR made use of 60 Vbeta and 13 Jbeta primers. The repertoire was sequenced with immunoSEQ multiplex PCR; TCRdb's copy has only in-frame clones and lacks some. Altogether 90,000 to 120,000 clones are present, around 80% being singletons, with the ten largest covering around 3.1%. The sequencing sample was made of PBMCs. The source is a woman aged 40 to 50 in good health and CMV-seronegative.

The chain carries TRBV7-2 and TRBJ2-7, with TRBD1 matching over 8 bases. Germline values: CDR1 SGHTA, CDR2 FQGNSA. The CDR3 has 14 residues. The junction had 3 bases not matched to a gene; V was cut back by 1 base and J by 4 bases. The CDR3 sequence: CASSLEGDRYEQYF. The CDR3 bases are TGTGCCAGCAGCTTAGAGGGGGACAGGTACGAGCAGTACTTC.

The chain couples TRBV27 to TRBJ2-7, with 12 nucleotides matching TRBD1. From germline, CDR1 is MNHEY and CDR2 SMNVEV (reference sequence). This CDR3 comprises 15 residues. Unmatched junction bases numbered 7, after V lost 5 bases and J lost 5 bases. CDR3 sequence (DNA): TGTGCCAGCAGTCCCCGGGACAGGGGGCCGGACGAGCAGTACTTC. Residues: CASSPRDRGPDEQYF.

CDR3 amino acids: CASSSSGLAGGSYEQYF. CDR3 nucleotides: TGTGCCAGCAGCTCCTCGGGACTAGCGGGAGGTTCCTACGAGCAGTACTTC. The V and J genes are TRBV7-2 and TRBJ2-7, with TRBD2 matching over 15 bases. The CDR3 is made up of 17 amino acids. The germline V gene has CDR1 SGHTA and CDR2 FQGNSA. V shed 4 bases and J 1 base; nucleotides not matched to a gene: 5.

V usage is TRBV13 and J usage is TRBJ1-1, with a possible D match to TRBD1 (5 bases). This CDR3 comprises 17 residues. Trimming left V 5 bases short and J 4 bases short, with 23 bases between. Germline V gene sequence: CDR1 PRHDT, CDR2 FYEKMQ (reference sequence). The CDR3 is CASSPTRDSGWATEAFF. CDR3 DNA: TGTGCCAGCAGCCCCACCCGGGACTCCGGTTGGGCCACTGAAGCTTTCTTT.

This rearrangement joins TRBV10-3 to TRBJ2-7, with 11 bases aligning to TRBD2. Germline loops: CDR1 ENHRY, CDR2 SYGVKD. The CDR3 sequence is 15 residues long. V was clipped by 6 bases and J by 7 bases; unmatched bases: 11. CDR3 sequence: CAIRSASGGPLEQYF. The CDR3 nucleotides read TGTGCCATCAGGAGTGCTAGCGGGGGGCCTCTGGAGCAGTACTTC.

About this clone: This CDR3 is also generated by other DNA sequences in the sample. This chain joins TRBV28 and TRBJ1-4; D is unclear. Deletions cut 3 bases from V and 0 bases from J, with 5 bases between. The germline V gene encodes CDR1 MDHEN and CDR2 SYDVKM. The CDR3 has 14 amino acids. CDR3 bases: TGTGCCAGCAGTTTGTCAGCAACTAATGAAAAACTGTTTTTT. As protein: CASSLSATNEKLFF.

The CDR3 protein is CASSPSGETQYF. The DNA for the CDR3 is TGTGCCAGCAGCCCCTCAGGGGAGACCCAGTACTTC. The chain carries TRBV7-2 and TRBJ2-5; possible D gene TRBD1, 5 bases. Trimming pared 5 bases from V and 5 bases from J, leaving 9 bases between. The CDR3 extends over 12 amino acids. Germline CDR1 is SGHTA and CDR2 is FQGNSA.

The chain's CDR3 is CASSIDKDMDYGYTF. The CDR3 nucleotides are TGTGCCAGTAGTATAGATAAAGACATGGACTATGGCTACACCTTC. The rearrangement uses TRBV19 and TRBJ1-2; D ambiguous. The CDR3 sequence is 15 residues long. The germline V and J ends were trimmed by 0 bases and 3 bases, with 11 bases remaining between them. In germline, CDR1 is LNHDA, CDR2 SQIVND (reference sequence).

This clone was seen a single time. The rearrangement uses TRBV27 and TRBJ2-1; D is possibly TRBD1 (6 bases). Germline CDR1 is MNHEY and CDR2 is SMNVEV (reference sequence). The CDR3 is 13 amino acids. V lost 6 bases to trimming and J lost 8 bases, with 14 bases between them. The CDR3, as DNA: TGTGCCAGCAGGAGAACAGGGAAAGATGAGCAGTTCTTC. It translates to CASRRTGKDEQFF.